This paragraph covers one T cell receptor beta chain sequence. This CDR3 region has 15 residues. Trimming cost V 6 bases and J 2 bases; bases outside gene matches: 7. From germline, CDR1 is MNHNS and CDR2 SASEGT. This sample is drawn from a study of T cell changes during pregnancy in multiple sclerosis. The table came from immunoSEQ multiplex PCR; TCRdb's copy has only in-frame clones and leaves some out. This sample has 73,000 or so clones, with roughly nine tenths found just once. The starting material was peripheral blood, obtained after pregnancy. This clonotype originated in a female donor in good health, enrolled as a control in a pregnancy study. The chain has TRBV6-1 and TRBJ1-1; 9 bases are a match to TRBD1. CDR3 coding DNA: TGTGCCAGCAGCGAACAGGGGGCGTATAACACTGAAGCTTTCTTT. Its protein is CASSEQGAYNTEAFF.